This T cell receptor (beta chain) comes out of a study of blood T cell repertoires in COVID-19. Study-level information: T cells, B-cell-depleted T cells, or PBMCs supplied cDNA or gDNA.

CDR3 length equals 14 residues. Germline trimming cut 2 bases from V and 4 bases from J; bases unmatched to any gene: 4. Germline values: CDR1 MGHRA, CDR2 YSYEKL. Sequenced by immunoSEQ multiplex PCR; TCRdb stores in-frame clones only, minus some. Counted here are around 180,000 clones, 88% occurring once; the ten biggest clones make up roughly 25%. The source is a man in his fifties or sixties with acute or convalescent COVID-19. The sample comprised peripheral blood. The gene calls are TRBV4-1 and TRBJ2-5; 7 bases are shared with TRBD2. In DNA, the CDR3 is TGCGCCAGCAGCCAAATGGGGGGGGGAGAGACCCAGTACTTC. Translated: CASSQMGGGETQYF.